This TCR beta chain was profiled in a study of T cell responses to AZD1222 COVID-19 vaccine. The study's findings and limits: Variant regions that are unmutated are reportedly the target of nearly half of spike-specific TCRs. Vaccine-related CD4 TCRs covered spike, predominating at 160-218 and 743-854. In a largely white British group with more females than males, clonal diversity was possibly underestimated.

The CDR3 extends over 15 amino acids. Trimming shortened V by 0 bases and J by 1 base, and 9 bases separated the two germline ends. Germline assignment: CDR1 MNHEY and CDR2 SVGAGI. Some clones are missing from TCRdb's copy, which holds only in-frame ones; the method was immunoSEQ multiplex PCR. The sample includes 95,000 to 130,000 clones, roughly 88% seen only once; the top ten take around a tenth. A note on this clone: Its antigen is not known.

This TCR derives from an adult in good health. The sequences come from peripheral blood, collected on day 0 of AZD1222 vaccination. The genes are TRBV6-5 and TRBJ1-2; D is unresolved. The CDR3 nucleotides are TGTGCCAGCAGTTACTCGCAGACTCTTAACTATGGCTACACCTTC. This sequence encodes CASSYSQTLNYGYTF.